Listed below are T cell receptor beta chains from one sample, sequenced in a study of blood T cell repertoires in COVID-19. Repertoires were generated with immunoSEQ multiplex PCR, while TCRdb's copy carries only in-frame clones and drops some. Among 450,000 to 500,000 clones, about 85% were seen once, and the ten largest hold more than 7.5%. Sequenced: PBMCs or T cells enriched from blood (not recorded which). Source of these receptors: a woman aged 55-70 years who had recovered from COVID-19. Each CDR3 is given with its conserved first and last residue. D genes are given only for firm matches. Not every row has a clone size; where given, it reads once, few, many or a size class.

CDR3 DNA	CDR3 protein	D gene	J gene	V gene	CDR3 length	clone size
TGTGCCTGGAGTGTACGGGGGGCGCGGGGCTACACCTTC	CAWSVRGARGYTF	.	TRBJ1-2	TRBV30	13	few
TGCGCCAGCAGCACCGGGACTAGCGTTCACAATGAGCAGTTCTTC	CASSTGTSVHNEQFF	TRBD2	TRBJ2-1	TRBV10-1	15	.
TGCGCCAGCAGCTTACAGCCAGCAGATACGCAGTATTTT	CASSLQPADTQYF	.	TRBJ2-3	TRBV5-1	13	.
TGCGCCAGCAGCTCGGGACAGAGTAATTCACCCCTCCACTTT	CASSSGQSNSPLHF	TRBD1	TRBJ1-6	TRBV5-1	14	.
TGTGCCAGCAGTGGACAGGGAATACGGGTTCAGCCCCAGCATTTT	CASSGQGIRVQPQHF	TRBD1	TRBJ1-5	TRBV2	15	.
TGTGCCAGCATGGCCGCTGAAAAACTGTTTTTT	CASMAAEKLFF	.	TRBJ1-4	TRBV7-8	11	.
TGCGCCAGCAGCCAAGGGTCGGATCAGCCCCAGCATTTT	CASSQGSDQPQHF	.	TRBJ1-5	TRBV4-1	13	.
TGTGCCAGAAGCTTCGCGGTGCCGCTCGGGTTAGCGTACAATGAGCAGTTCTTC	CARSFAVPLGLAYNEQFF	.	TRBJ2-1	TRBV5-3	18	.
TGTGCCAGCAGTTCCGCAGGGAATCCCTACGAGCAGTACTTC	CASSSAGNPYEQYF	.	TRBJ2-7	TRBV6-6	14	few
TGTGCCAGCGGACGGACTAGCGGGGGGGGTGGTGGCACAGATACGCAGTATTTT	CASGRTSGGGGGTDTQYF	TRBD2	TRBJ2-3	TRBV7-8	18	.
TGTGCCAGCAGTTCCCGGGACAGTCTCTATGGCTACACCTTC	CASSSRDSLYGYTF	TRBD1	TRBJ1-2	TRBV27	14	.
TGTGCCAGCAGCCAAGCCCGCATGAGGGCCCAAGAGACCCAGTACTTC	CASSQARMRAQETQYF	.	TRBJ2-5	TRBV3-1/TRBV3-2	16	.
TGTGCCAGCAGCATTAGCGGGGGGCCGATGGGCAATGAGCAGTTCTTC	CASSISGGPMGNEQFF	TRBD2	TRBJ2-1	TRBV7-9	16	.